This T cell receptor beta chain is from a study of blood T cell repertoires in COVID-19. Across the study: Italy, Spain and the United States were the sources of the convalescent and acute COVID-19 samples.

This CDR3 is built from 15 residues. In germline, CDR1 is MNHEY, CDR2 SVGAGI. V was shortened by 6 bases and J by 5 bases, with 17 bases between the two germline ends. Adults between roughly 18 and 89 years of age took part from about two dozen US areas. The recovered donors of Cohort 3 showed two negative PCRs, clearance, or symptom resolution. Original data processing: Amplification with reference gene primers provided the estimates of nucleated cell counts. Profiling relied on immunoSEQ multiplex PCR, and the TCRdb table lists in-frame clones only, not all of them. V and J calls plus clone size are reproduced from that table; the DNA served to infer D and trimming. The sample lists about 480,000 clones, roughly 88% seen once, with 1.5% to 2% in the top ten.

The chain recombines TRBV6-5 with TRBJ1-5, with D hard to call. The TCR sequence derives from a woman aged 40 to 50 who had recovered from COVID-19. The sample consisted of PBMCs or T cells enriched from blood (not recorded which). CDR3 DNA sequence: TGTGCCAGCAGCCGCCTAGGACGAGCGGATCAGCCCCAGCATTTT. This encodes CASSRLGRADQPQHF.